The 28 T cell receptor beta chains presented below share a single source sample, sequenced in a study of T-cell memory formation after mild COVID-19. TCRdb re-analysed the 5' RACE reads in MiXCR, keeping a single row per CDR3 protein. Of under 300,000 distinct CDR3 sequences listed, about 17% are singletons. Material for sequencing was PBMCs or a T cell subset sorted from them (not recorded which). Receptor source: a man between 18 and 35 years old who had mild COVID-19 (a few samples of this study predate the infection). Cell type and time point are not known.

CDR3 protein: CASSQTSQGTLHF. CDR3 DNA sequence: TGCGCCAGCAGCCAAACCTCACAGGGGACCCTCCACTTT. The chain joins TRBV4-3 to TRBJ1-6, with TRBD1 matching over 7 bases. V lost 2 bases, J lost 14 bases, and 6 bases stayed unmatched. CDR3 length: 13 residues. Germline lookup yields CDR1 LGHNA and CDR2 YSLEER.

The chain employs TRBV20-1 and TRBJ1-2; 8 bases match TRBD1. The CDR3 length is 12 residues. CDR1 is DFQATT, CDR2 SNEGSKA, per germline (reference sequence). V lost 5 bases, J lost 5 bases, and 4 bases stayed unmatched. The CDR3 protein is CSAGTGGYGYTF. The CDR3 nucleotides read TGCAGTGCTGGAACAGGGGGTTATGGCTACACCTTC.

The V gene is TRBV4-3, the J gene TRBJ1-1; the D gene is possibly TRBD1 (5 bases). V was pared by 3 bases and J by 6 bases, with 11 bases between. CDR1 and CDR2 from the germline V gene are LGHNA and YSLEER. The CDR3 runs to 13 residues. The chain's CDR3 is CASSHRERPEAFF. The CDR3 nucleotides are TGCGCCAGCAGCCACAGGGAGCGGCCTGAAGCTTTCTTT.

V usage is TRBV4-2 and J usage is TRBJ1-3; D unclear. V was shortened by 0 bases and J by 0 bases, with 6 bases between the two germline ends. Per the germline V gene, CDR1 is LGHNA and CDR2 is YNFKEQ. This CDR3 is 15 amino acids long. The CDR3 DNA reads as TGTGCCAGCAGCCAAGAACAGAGCTCTGGAAACACCATATATTTT. Amino acid sequence: CASSQEQSSGNTIYF.

This clonotype was counted between two and nine times. V usage is TRBV6-2 or TRBV6-3 and J usage is TRBJ2-5; no clear D. The CDR3 is made up of 14 amino acids. V was clipped by 4 bases and J by 3 bases, with 12 bases between them. Germline-derived CDR1 and CDR2 are MNHEY and SVGEGT. The CDR3 DNA reads TGTGCCAGCAGTTCCCCAATGGGGAAAGAGACCCAGTACTTC. Translation: CASSSPMGKETQYF.

The gene calls are TRBV20-1 and TRBJ2-6; TRBD1 agrees at 7 bases. The germline V gene encodes CDR1 DFQATT and CDR2 SNEGSKA (reference sequence). The CDR3 totals 14 residues. V was pared by 5 bases and J by 3 bases, with 4 bases of the junction left unmatched. The CDR3: CSAYRGFGANVLTF. CDR3 DNA sequence: TGCAGTGCTTACAGGGGCTTTGGGGCCAACGTCCTGACTTTC.

The chain joins TRBV6-2 or TRBV6-3 to TRBJ1-5, with TRBD1 matching over 9 bases. The V gene's germline CDR1 is MNHEY and CDR2 SVGEGT. Germline trimming cut 6 bases from V and 6 bases from J; bases unmatched to any gene: 6. The CDR3 contains 14 residues. Here the CDR3 DNA reads TGTGCCAGCAGGAATACAGGGGGCCGTCAGCCCCAGCATTTT. This encodes CASRNTGGRQPQHF.

This clonotype was recorded a few times. V gene TRBV14 combines with J gene TRBJ1-4; a weak D match, TRBD1 (6 bases). V dropped 3 bases and J dropped 6 bases, with 11 bases sitting between them. Per germline, CDR1 SGHDN and CDR2 FVKESK. The CDR3 length is 14 residues. DNA of the CDR3: TGTGCCAGCAGCCAGTCGGGGGCCGATGAAAAACTGTTTTTT. Its translation is CASSQSGADEKLFF.

The chain combines TRBV3-1 with TRBJ1-2, with D possibly matching TRBD1 (5 bases). Germline CDR1 is LGHDT and CDR2 is YNNKEL (reference sequence). Trimming pared 2 bases from V and 6 bases from J, leaving 19 bases between. This CDR3 has 16 residues. CDR3 DNA: TGTGCCAGCAGCCAAACGTCGGTTGGGACGGTGGATGGCTACACCTTC. It codes for CASSQTSVGTVDGYTF. Looking up the rest from reference TRBV3-1 and TRBJ1-2 gives the full variable domain: DTAVSQTPKYLVTQMGNDKSIKCEQNLGHDTMYWYKQDSKKFLKIMFSYNNKELIINETVPNRFSPKSPDKAHLNLHINSLELGDSAVYFCASSQTSVGTVDGYTFGSGTRLTVV.

This clonotype was seen at least ten times. The chain has TRBV15 and TRBJ2-5, with D possibly matching TRBD1 (5 bases). CDR1 LNHNV and CDR2 YYDKDF come from the germline V gene (reference sequence). V lost 2 bases, J lost 3 bases, and 13 bases lay in between. CDR3 length equals 15 residues. The DNA of the CDR3 is TGTGCCACCAGCAGAAATCAGGGTCAAGAAGAGACCCAGTACTTC. The encoded protein is CATSRNQGQEETQYF.

V usage is TRBV4-2 and J usage is TRBJ1-1; perhaps TRBD1 as D (5 bases). V shed 4 bases and J shed 0 bases, with 18 bases lying between them. Germline assignment: CDR1 LGHNA and CDR2 YNFKEQ. This CDR3 is 17 amino acids long. The CDR3 loop reads CASSPQGSLLMNTEAFF. CDR3 in DNA: TGTGCCAGCAGCCCGCAGGGTTCTTTACTCATGAACACTGAAGCTTTCTTT.

The V and J genes are TRBV20-1 and TRBJ2-5; D gene uncertain. CDR3 size: 12 residues. CDR1 and CDR2 from the germline V gene are DFQATT and SNEGSKA (reference sequence). Between the trimmed V and J ends, which lost 3 bases and 3 bases, there was a span of 8 bases. CDR3 protein: CSARLGKETQYF. In nucleotides, the CDR3 is TGCAGTGCTAGGTTGGGGAAAGAGACCCAGTACTTC.

This clonotype has only a few counts. The J gene is TRBJ2-1, the V gene TRBV6-5; 7 bases fit TRBD2. The CDR3 is made up of 14 amino acids. Germline CDR1 and CDR2: MNHEY and SVGAGI. V shed 5 bases, J shed 4 bases, and the junction held 5 bases outside the gene matches. CDR3 sequence reads: CASSRTRRYNEQFF. In DNA form, the CDR3 reads TGTGCCAGCAGTCGGACTAGAAGATACAATGAGCAGTTCTTC.

CDR3 bases: TGCAGTGCTAGAGATGCGGGCAGGGGGGAGCATGGCTACACCTTC. It translates to CSARDAGRGEHGYTF. The chain recombines TRBV20-1 with TRBJ1-2, with 7 nucleotides matching TRBD1. The germline gives CDR1 DFQATT, CDR2 SNEGSKA (reference sequence). CDR3 size: 15 residues. The junction had 10 bases not matched to a gene; V was cut back by 0 bases and J by 6 bases.

This clonotype was detected ten times or more. The V gene is TRBV6-5, the J gene TRBJ1-1, with 7 nucleotides matching TRBD1. There are 15 residues in the CDR3. J was trimmed by 5 bases and V by 8 bases; bases with no gene match: 14. Germline-derived CDR1 and CDR2 are MNHEY and SVGAGI. The DNA of the CDR3 is TGTGCCAGCGGTTCAGGGGGGGCTGGTTTAACTGAAGCTTTCTTT. As protein: CASGSGGAGLTEAFF.

The V and J genes are TRBV6-1 and TRBJ1-3; D remains unclear. The V end lost 2 bases, the J end lost 8 bases, and 7 bases lay between the germline ends. CDR3 length equals 12 residues. Germline V lookup: CDR1 MNHNS, CDR2 SASEGT. CDR3 region: CASSEMLDTIYF. The CDR3 DNA follows: TGTGCCAGCAGTGAAATGTTGGACACCATATATTTT.

This clonotype has just one count. The chain couples TRBV28 to TRBJ2-1, with D perhaps matching TRBD2 (5 bases). The V gene lost 5 bases and the J gene lost 2 bases, with 10 bases spanning the gap. There are 14 residues in the CDR3. The germline V gene encodes CDR1 MDHEN and CDR2 SYDVKM. CDR3 DNA: TGTGCCAGCAGTGGACCGGGGACCTACAATGAGCAGTTCTTC. It translates to CASSGPGTYNEQFF.

This clonotype was counted a few times. The chain links TRBV4-3 to TRBJ2-1; D ambiguous. This CDR3 contains 13 residues. V was cut by 0 bases and J by 12 bases, with 12 bases left in between. CDR1 is LGHNA, CDR2 YSLEER, per germline. The CDR3 loop reads CASSQEEWAPQFF. The CDR3 region has the DNA TGCGCCAGCAGCCAAGAGGAATGGGCCCCGCAGTTCTTC.

In regard to this clonotype: The junction differs from germline at one of its ends, possibly a read error. This chain connects TRBV7-7 to TRBJ2-1; the D is unclear. The CDR3 loop spans 13 amino acids. CDR1 is SSHAT, CDR2 FNYEAQ, per germline (reference sequence). CDR3 amino acids: CASSPNRVEEQFF. The CDR3 DNA reads as TGTGCTAGCAGCCCCAATCGGGTCGAGGAGCAGTTCTTC.

This clonotype was counted a few times. The chain is built from TRBV4-1 and TRBJ1-1; D remains ambiguous. Between the trimmed V and J ends, which lost 0 bases and 0 bases, there was a span of 23 bases. The CDR3 consists of 20 residues. Looked up from germline, CDR1 is MGHRA and CDR2 is YSYEKL. DNA of the CDR3: TGCGCCAGCAGCCAAGAGTATTTTTGGTCGAGCAATCCCCTGAACACTGAAGCTTTCTTT. It translates to CASSQEYFWSSNPLNTEAFF.

The V and J genes are TRBV7-2 and TRBJ1-3; the D is unclear. The germline V and J ends were trimmed by 5 bases and 0 bases, with 14 bases remaining between them. The CDR3 covers 16 residues. Germline assignment: CDR1 SGHTA and CDR2 FQGNSA. In DNA form, the CDR3 reads TGTGCCAGCAGCCTATCCCCGAGGGTCTCTGGAAACACCATATATTTT. Its translation is CASSLSPRVSGNTIYF.

The V gene is TRBV5-1, the J gene TRBJ2-1; tentative D call: TRBD2 (5 bases). V dropped 4 bases and J dropped 4 bases, with 12 bases sitting between them. Germline CDR1 SGHRS, CDR2 YFSETQ. The CDR3 spans 14 residues. In nucleotides, the CDR3 is TGCGCCAGCAGCACGGGATCAGTATACAATGAGCAGTTCTTC. Protein: CASSTGSVYNEQFF.

As concerns this clonotype: One end of the junction varies from germline; a read error may be responsible. The rearrangement uses TRBV5-1 and TRBJ2-7; a weak D match, TRBD2 (6 bases). Germline lookup yields CDR1 SGHRS and CDR2 YFSETQ. The CDR3 sequence is 14 residues long. The CDR3: CASSFGEASFEQYF. The CDR3 nucleotides are TGCGCCAGCAGCTTCGGGGAGGCCTCCTTCGAGCAGTACTTC.

The rearrangement joins TRBV5-5 to TRBJ2-3; TRBD1 might be the D (6 bases). CDR3 size: 16 residues. V gave up 5 bases and J gave up 0 bases, with 16 bases separating them. The germline V gene encodes CDR1 SGHKS and CDR2 YYEKEE (reference sequence). The CDR3 loop is CASRTTGTRSTDTQYF. CDR3 nucleotide sequence: TGTGCCAGCAGAACGACGGGGACACGAAGCACAGATACGCAGTATTTT. The whole variable domain, remainder taken from reference TRBV5-5 and TRBJ2-3, is DAGVTQSPTHLIKTRGQQVTLRCSPISGHKSVSWYQQVLGQGPQFIFQYYEKEERGRGNFPDRFSARQFPNYSSELNVNALLLGDSALYLCASRTTGTRSTDTQYFGPGTRLTVL.

This clonotype was found a few times. The chain uses TRBV5-6 and TRBJ2-3; the match to TRBD1 covers 7 bases. Germline V gene lookup returns CDR1 SGHDT and CDR2 YYEEEE. The CDR3 sequence is 16 residues long. V shed 1 base and J 7 bases; nucleotides not matched to a gene: 12. For the CDR3, the DNA is TGTGCCAGCAGCTTGATAGGGGTCGACAGGGATAATACGCAGTATTTT. Protein product: CASSLIGVDRDNTQYF.

This clonotype was detected only a few times. The chain carries TRBV6-6 and TRBJ2-3; D perhaps matches TRBD1 (6 bases). CDR3 length: 17 amino acids. CDR1 is MNHNY, CDR2 SVGAGI, per germline (reference sequence). V was pared by 4 bases and J by 3 bases, with 20 bases between. The CDR3 reads CASSSFTGKGWTDTQYF. Here the CDR3 DNA reads TGTGCCAGCAGTTCGTTTACAGGGAAAGGTTGGACAGATACGCAGTATTTT.

This chain joins TRBV2 and TRBJ2-3; no definite D call. The length of the CDR3 is 12 residues. Deletions cut 1 base from V and 14 bases from J, with 13 bases between. CDR1 SNHLY and CDR2 FYNNEI come from the germline V gene. Here the CDR3 DNA reads TGTGCCAGCAGTGAAGTTTCGGTGTTGAGGTATTTT. As protein: CASSEVSVLRYF.

This chain connects TRBV5-1 to TRBJ2-2; a weak D match, TRBD1 (5 bases). Germline V gene sequence: CDR1 SGHRS, CDR2 YFSETQ. CDR3 length: 14 amino acids. The V end lost 4 bases, the J end lost 1 base, and 8 bases lay between the germline ends. CDR3 nucleotide sequence: TGCGCCAGCAGCCCACAGGAGAACACCGGGGAGCTGTTTTTT. Encoded protein: CASSPQENTGELFF. Together with reference TRBV5-1 and TRBJ2-2, the CDR3 gives the full variable domain: KAGVTQTPRYLIKTRGQQVTLSCSPISGHRSVSWYQQTPGQGLQFLFEYFSETQRNKGNFPGRFSGRQFSNSRSEMNVSTLELGDSALYLCASSPQENTGELFFGEGSRLTVL.